These 8 T cell receptor beta chains came from one sample sequenced in a study of blood T cell repertoires in COVID-19. The method was immunoSEQ multiplex PCR; TCRdb's version includes in-frame clones alone and lacks a portion of them. The table shows 70,000 or so clones, with approximately 80% occurring only once. Sequenced material: peripheral blood. The source is a woman aged 55-70 years with acute or convalescent COVID-19.

V usage is TRBV6-5 and J usage is TRBJ1-2; D remains unclear. The CDR3 is made up of 15 amino acids. CDR1 is MNHEY, CDR2 SVGAGI, per germline. The ends were cut back, 0 bases at V and 5 bases at J, with 13 bases in the middle. The CDR3 is CASSYSLSPRYGYTF. CDR3 bases: TGTGCCAGCAGTTACTCCCTCTCCCCTAGGTATGGCTACACCTTC.

This chain links TRBV30 with TRBJ1-2; no clear D gene. Germline V gene data show CDR1 as GTSNPN and CDR2 as SVGIG (reference sequence). The CDR3 sequence is 16 residues long. Trimming removed 4 bases at V and 0 bases at J, with 18 bases between. CDR3 region: CAWTEIGAGSNYGYTF. Here the CDR3 DNA reads TGTGCCTGGACCGAAATCGGAGCGGGATCTAACTATGGCTACACCTTC.

The chain employs TRBV5-5 and TRBJ1-1; a possible D gene is TRBD1 (5 bases). Germline values: CDR1 SGHKS, CDR2 YYEKEE (reference sequence). This CDR3 contains 13 residues. Trimming removed 2 bases at V and 1 base at J, with 6 bases between. CDR3: CASSFGGNTEAFF. In DNA form, the CDR3 reads TGTGCCAGCAGCTTCGGGGGGAACACTGAAGCTTTCTTT.

The chain employs TRBV6-5 and TRBJ1-1; D is ambiguous. Germline values: CDR1 MNHEY, CDR2 SVGAGI. Deletions cut 8 bases from V and 0 bases from J, with 10 bases between. This CDR3 comprises 13 residues. CDR3 nucleotides: TGTGCCAGCCCCGGCAGGATGAACACTGAAGCTTTCTTT. Encoded protein: CASPGRMNTEAFF.

This clone was observed a single time. At one end, the junction sequence differs from germline, possibly due to a read error. The chain carries TRBV12-3 or TRBV12-4 and TRBJ2-3; D is perhaps TRBD1 (5 bases). The CDR3 extends over 12 amino acids. CDR3 in amino acids: CASSSRQGSIGF. The CDR3 DNA reads as TGTGCCAGCAGTTCCCGTCAGGGTAGTATCGGGTTT.

V and J are TRBV19 and TRBJ1-5, with D uncertain. This CDR3 is 14 amino acids long. Trimming left V 5 bases short and J 6 bases short, with 14 bases between. Germline V gene sequence: CDR1 LNHDA, CDR2 SQIVND (reference sequence). The CDR3 protein is CASSVPRVGQPQHF. In nucleotides, the CDR3 is TGTGCCAGTAGTGTCCCGAGGGTCGGTCAGCCCCAGCATTTT.

The chain couples TRBV2 to TRBJ2-3, with 15 nucleotides matching TRBD2. The CDR3 runs 18 residues. Unmatched junction bases numbered 9, after V lost 6 bases and J lost 2 bases. Germline V gives CDR1 SNHLY, CDR2 FYNNEI. The CDR3 nucleotides read TGTGCCAGCAGGGGGACTAGCGGGGGGCTCGATGACACAGATACGCAGTATTTT. Translating gives CASRGTSGGLDDTDTQYF.

Note on this clone: Within the sample, other DNA sequences also encode this same CDR3. This rearrangement joins TRBV18 to TRBJ1-1, with 7 bases fitting TRBD1. Germline trimming cut 2 bases from V and 4 bases from J; bases unmatched to any gene: 7. This CDR3 region has 15 residues. CDR1 KGHSH and CDR2 LQKENI come from the germline V gene. As DNA, the CDR3 is TGTGCCAGCTCACCAGAACAGGGGAAGGGCACTGAAGCTTTCTTT. It specifies CASSPEQGKGTEAFF.